This T cell receptor beta chain was recovered during a study of beta chain features in type 1 diabetes. Sequencing targeted expressed TCRB transcripts, as all isolated RNA had been reverse transcribed. The protocol was immunoSEQ multiplex PCR, while the TCRdb copy is restricted to in-frame clones and leaves out a portion. Of tens of thousands of clones listed, approximately 70% are singletons. About this clone: Its antigen is unidentified.

There was one heparinised blood draw per donor, averaging around 0.11 L. CD4+ naive, central memory, regulatory and stem cell-like memory subsets were isolated by sorting on CD45RO/CCR7/CD25/CD127/CD95/CD27. Over 95% purity was reached by all sorted populations. V was clipped by 5 bases and J by 7 bases, with 20 bases between them. The CDR3 spans 16 residues. The germline V gene encodes CDR1 SGHTA and CDR2 FQGNSA. The study, taken as a whole, reports: Fewer junction insertions and more nucleotide deletions appeared in type 1 diabetes patients. All four CD4+ subsets of Type 1 diabetes patients contained TCRB CDR3s that were moderately but significantly shorter.

The sequence came from a woman between 18 and 29 years old with type 1 diabetes. The chain combines TRBV7-2 with TRBJ1-4; the D gene is possibly TRBD1 (5 bases). The sequenced material came from Tregs from blood. DNA for the CDR3: TGTGCCAGCAGCAATAAGCAGGGCGTTGGGCGTGAAAAACTGTTTTTT. This translates into CASSNKQGVGREKLFF.